This T cell receptor beta chain was identified in a study of T cells in Graves' hyperthyroidism and ophthalmopathy. RNA transcripts yielded amplified TCR beta CDR3 regions. A set of HTBI primers served as the primers for a first-round RT-PCR of the TCR CDR3. TCRdb re-called the multiplex PCR reads through MiXCR, storing one row per CDR3 protein. The repertoire includes just over 550,000 distinct CDR3 sequences, about 43% of them detected once, and approximately 8.2% sits in the top ten. Germline CDR1 DFQATT, CDR2 SNEGSKA (reference sequence). The CDR3 has 12 residues. V lost 3 bases, J lost 7 bases, and 12 bases lay in between. In this sample, this clonotype turned up a few times.

This rearrangement joins TRBV20-1 to TRBJ1-1, with D hard to call. The clonotype comes from a woman aged 18-30 years with Graves' hyperthyroidism. The sample comprised peripheral blood or thyroid tissue (not recorded which). The CDR3 nucleotides read TGCAGTGCTAGGGCCCAGCACGGTGAAGCTTTCTTT. The encoded protein is CSARAQHGEAFF.